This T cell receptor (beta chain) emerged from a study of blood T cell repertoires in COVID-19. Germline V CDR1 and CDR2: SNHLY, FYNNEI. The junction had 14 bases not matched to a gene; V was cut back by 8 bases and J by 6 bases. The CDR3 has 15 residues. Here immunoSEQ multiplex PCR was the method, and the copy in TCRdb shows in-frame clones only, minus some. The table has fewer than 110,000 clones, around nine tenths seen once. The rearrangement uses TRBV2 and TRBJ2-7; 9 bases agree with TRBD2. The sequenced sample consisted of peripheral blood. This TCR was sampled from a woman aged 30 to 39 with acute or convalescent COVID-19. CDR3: CASGGGKGLAREQYF. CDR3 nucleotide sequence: TGTGCCAGCGGAGGCGGTAAGGGACTAGCTCGCGAGCAGTACTTC.